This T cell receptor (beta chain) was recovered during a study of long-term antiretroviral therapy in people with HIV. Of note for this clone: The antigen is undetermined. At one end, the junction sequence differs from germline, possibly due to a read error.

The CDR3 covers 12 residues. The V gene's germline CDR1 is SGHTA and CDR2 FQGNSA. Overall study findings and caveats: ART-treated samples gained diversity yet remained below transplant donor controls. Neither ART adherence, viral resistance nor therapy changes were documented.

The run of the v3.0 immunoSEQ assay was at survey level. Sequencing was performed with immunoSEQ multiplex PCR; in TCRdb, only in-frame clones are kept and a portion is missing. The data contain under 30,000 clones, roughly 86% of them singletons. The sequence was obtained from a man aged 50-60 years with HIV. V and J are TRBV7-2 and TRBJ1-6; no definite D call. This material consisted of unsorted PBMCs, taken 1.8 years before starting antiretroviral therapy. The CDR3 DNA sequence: TGTGCCAGAAGCTTCTTTAATTCACCCCTCCACTTT. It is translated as CARSFFNSPLHF.